Sequencing of this T cell receptor beta chain was carried out in a study of blood T cell repertoires in COVID-19. The overall study: Samples taken during acute and convalescent COVID-19 were collected in the United States, Italy and Spain. PBMCs, B-cell-depleted T cells, or T cells were the source of the cDNA or gDNA that made up the material.

Per the original methods: Nucleated cell counts were estimated from reference gene primer amplification. Clones were read by immunoSEQ multiplex PCR, and TCRdb kept only the in-frame ones, dropping some. V and J calls and clone size follow that table, whereas D and trimming were derived from the DNA. The sample holds over 300,000 clones, more than 80% seen once. The ends were cut back, 3 bases at V and 5 bases at J, with 13 bases in the middle. The CDR3 extends over 14 amino acids. Looked up from germline, CDR1 is MDHEN and CDR2 is SYDVKM. Sequencing was done on a sample of peripheral blood. The receptor was derived from a man in his forties with acute or convalescent COVID-19. The rearrangement uses TRBV28 and TRBJ1-1, with D possibly TRBD1 on 5 matching bases. CDR3 nucleotide sequence: TGTGCCAGCAGTTTGTTTGCAGGGAGGACTGAAGCTTTCTTT. It is translated as CASSLFAGRTEAFF.